This T cell receptor beta chain is from a study of T cell responses to AZD1222 COVID-19 vaccine. As for the study in general: Pooled together were second doses at about 4 or about 12 weeks. Study outcomes and limitations: Sampling captured repertoires only after the peak T cell response. Spike-spanning, vaccine-associated CD4 TCRs were dominant at 160-218 and 743-854.

This CDR3 is built from 13 residues. Germline V gene sequence: CDR1 SGHRS, CDR2 YFSETQ. With 3 bases removed from V and 5 bases from J, the gap between germline ends came to 11 bases. In the case of this clone: Antigen specificity is unknown.

The repertoire was sequenced with immunoSEQ multiplex PCR; TCRdb's copy has only in-frame clones and lacks some. The sample contains around 190,000 clones, approximately 92% of which appear only once. The gene calls are TRBV5-1 and TRBJ2-5, with D tentatively TRBD2 (5 bases). The sequencing used peripheral blood, collected on day 0 of AZD1222 vaccination. The TCR comes from an adult in good health. The CDR3 nucleotides are TGCGCCAGCAGCTCGCCCTCGGGGGAGACCCAGTACTTC. Translated, it gives CASSSPSGETQYF.